The 14 T cell receptor beta chains below all came from one sample that was sequenced in a study of T cell responses to AZD1222 COVID-19 vaccine. TCRdb's copy holds only in-frame clones and misses some; the assay was immunoSEQ multiplex PCR. The data hold 100,000 or so clones, with about nine tenths observed a single time. The source material was peripheral blood, sampled on day 0 of AZD1222 vaccination. The origin of the receptors is an adult in good health.

The rearrangement uses TRBV28 and TRBJ2-7; 7 nucleotides agree with TRBD2. Germline values: CDR1 MDHEN, CDR2 SYDVKM. This CDR3 is built from 14 residues. The V segment lost 7 bases and the J segment 3 bases; nucleotides outside the gene matches: 9. This CDR3 reads CASNNWRGNYEQYF. DNA for the CDR3: TGTGCCAGCAACAATTGGCGGGGGAACTACGAGCAGTACTTC.

J is TRBJ2-7 and V is TRBV10-3; TRBD1 aligns across 7 bases. V dropped 3 bases and J dropped 3; count of bases not matched to a gene: 5. Germline lookup yields CDR1 ENHRY and CDR2 SYGVKD. This CDR3 comprises 14 residues. CDR3 nucleotide sequence: TGTGCCATCAGTGATAGGGGGCGATTCTACGAGCAGTACTTC. Protein sequence: CAISDRGRFYEQYF.

As DNA, the CDR3 is TGCGCCAGCAGCCAAGGGCTTACAGGTAGCGCAAAGACCCAGTACTTC. The encoded protein is CASSQGLTGSAKTQYF. V gene TRBV4-1 combines with J gene TRBJ2-5; TRBD1 or TRBD2 may be the D gene (5 bases each). The germline V gene encodes CDR1 MGHRA and CDR2 YSYEKL. Trimming cost V 1 base and J 6 bases, with 18 bases left between them. This CDR3 contains 16 residues.

V usage is TRBV11-1 and J usage is TRBJ2-7; TRBD1 aligns across 7 bases. V gave up 5 bases and J gave up 4 bases; unmatched junction bases: 5. The length of the CDR3 is 13 residues. CDR1 and CDR2 from the germline V gene are SGHAT and FQDESV (reference sequence). CDR3 bases: TGTGCCAGCAGCAAGGGACAGCCTTACGAGCAGTACTTC. It translates to CASSKGQPYEQYF.

The chain is built from TRBV7-9 and TRBJ1-1, with a possible D match to TRBD1 (6 bases). Germline V gene sequence: CDR1 SEHNR, CDR2 FQNEAQ (reference sequence). The CDR3 consists of 15 residues. Trimming removed 2 bases from V and 3 bases from J, with 13 bases in between. CDR3 DNA: TGTGCCAGCAGCTTACAGGGGCTTCGGGACACTGAAGCTTTCTTT. It translates to CASSLQGLRDTEAFF.

The V and J genes are TRBV15 and TRBJ1-5; no clear D. From germline, CDR1 is LNHNV and CDR2 YYDKDF (reference sequence). Trimming took off 0 bases at V and 5 bases at J, with 5 bases between the two ends. The CDR3 is 13 amino acids. CDR3 sequence reads: CATSRDGDQPQHF. Here the CDR3 DNA reads TGTGCCACCAGCAGAGATGGGGATCAGCCCCAGCATTTT.

The V gene is TRBV4-1, the J gene TRBJ2-7, with 8 bases fitting TRBD2. CDR1 and CDR2 from the germline V gene are MGHRA and YSYEKL. This CDR3 region has 16 residues. The trim removed 1 base at V and 2 bases at J, leaving 7 bases unmatched. In DNA form, the CDR3 reads TGCGCCAGCAGCCAAGCCGGGCGGGGGGCCACCTACGAGCAGTACTTC. Its protein product is CASSQAGRGATYEQYF.

There are a few counts of this clone. This chain joins TRBV7-9 and TRBJ1-1; the D gene is possibly TRBD1 (5 bases). CDR3 length equals 12 residues. Trimming removed 1 base from V and 11 bases from J, with 11 bases in between. The germline V gene has CDR1 SEHNR and CDR2 FQNEAQ (reference sequence). The CDR3 sequence is CASSLDGGAAFF. CDR3 in DNA: TGTGCCAGCAGCTTAGATGGGGGAGCTGCTTTCTTT.

This clone has more than one count but fewer than ten. The rearrangement links TRBV14 to TRBJ2-2, with D hard to call. Germline V CDR1 and CDR2: SGHDN, FVKESK. V shed 1 base and J shed 6 bases, with 3 bases lying between them. The CDR3 loop spans 12 amino acids. The CDR3 DNA follows: TGTGCCAGCAGCCAAGTCCCCGGGGAGCTGTTTTTT. Amino acid sequence: CASSQVPGELFF.

This chain's CDR3 is CASSKSSMNTEAFF. CDR3 nucleotide sequence: TGTGCCAGCAGCAAGAGTTCCATGAACACTGAAGCTTTCTTT. The J gene is TRBJ1-1, the V gene TRBV9, with D hard to call. Trimming pared 4 bases from V and 0 bases from J, leaving 10 bases between. The germline CDR1 and CDR2 sequences are SGDLS and YYNGEE. There are 14 residues in the CDR3.

The chain couples TRBV19 to TRBJ1-1, with unresolved D. Per the germline V gene, CDR1 is LNHDA and CDR2 is SQIVND (reference sequence). CDR3 length: 14 amino acids. The ends were cut back, 4 bases at V and 8 bases at J, with 17 bases in the middle. The CDR3 nucleotides read TGTGCCAGTAGTACAGACGGTTCTACACGGGAAGCTTTCTTT. Translation: CASSTDGSTREAFF.

V and J are TRBV5-1 and TRBJ2-1; TRBD2 matches at 15 bases. Germline V gene lookup returns CDR1 SGHRS and CDR2 YFSETQ. There are 15 residues in the CDR3. J was trimmed by 10 bases and V by 3 bases; bases with no gene match: 5. CDR3 amino acids: CASSSGLAGGIEQFF. The CDR3 coding sequence is TGCGCCAGCAGCTCGGGACTAGCGGGGGGTATAGAGCAGTTCTTC.

The rearrangement uses TRBV7-6 and TRBJ2-5; D is uncertain. CDR1 and CDR2 from the germline V gene are SGHVS and FNYEAQ. The CDR3 runs to 14 residues. V was clipped by 1 base and J by 2 bases, with 8 bases between them. The CDR3 DNA reads as TGTGCCAGCAGCTTAGGGACGGATCAAGAGACCCAGTACTTC. Translation: CASSLGTDQETQYF.

This chain links TRBV20-1 with TRBJ1-1; D call uncertain. V was clipped by 3 bases and J by 4 bases, with 6 bases between them. Per germline, CDR1 DFQATT and CDR2 SNEGSKA (reference sequence). The CDR3 is made up of 11 amino acids. This CDR3 is CSASKSTEAFF. Written as DNA, the CDR3 is TGCAGTGCTAGTAAATCCACTGAAGCTTTCTTT.